Listed below are T cell receptor beta chains from one sample, sequenced in a study of cytomegalovirus exposure and HLA in healthy donors. Sequenced by immunoSEQ multiplex PCR; TCRdb stores in-frame clones only, minus some. The table lists 110,000 to 150,000 clones, approximately 84% of them singletons. Sequencing was carried out using PBMCs. The receptors were sampled from a woman aged 55-69 years in good health and CMV-seropositive. Each CDR3 is given with its conserved first and last residue. Each record gives: clone size, D gene, J gene, V gene, CDR3 DNA, CDR3 protein. The D gene is left open where the match is weak. Some rows have no size entry. The others give once, few or many, or a class for an expanded clone.

abundance: NA
d_gene: TRBD1
j_gene: TRBJ1-4
v_gene: TRBV7-8
CDR3nt: TGTGCCAGCAGCTTATTCTCGATGGGGGGACAGGGATTGGAAAAACTGTTTTTT
CDR3aa: CASSLFSMGGQGLEKLFF

abundance: NA
d_gene: TRBD2
j_gene: TRBJ2-1
v_gene: TRBV28
CDR3nt: TGTGCCAGCAGTTTACTAGCGGGAGTAGGCAATGAGCAGTTCTTC
CDR3aa: CASSLLAGVGNEQFF

abundance: NA
d_gene: NA
j_gene: TRBJ2-4
v_gene: TRBV11-3
CDR3nt: TGTGCCAGCAGCTACAGGGAGGGCCTAGCCAAAAACATTCAGTACTTC
CDR3aa: CASSYREGLAKNIQYF

abundance: NA
d_gene: NA
j_gene: TRBJ1-4
v_gene: TRBV28
CDR3nt: TGTGCCAGCACCCCCGCGGGAAGGGAAAAACTGTTTTTT
CDR3aa: CASTPAGREKLFF

abundance: NA
d_gene: TRBD1
j_gene: TRBJ1-2
v_gene: TRBV30
CDR3nt: TGTGCCTGGTCCGCCGCAGGGGGACTTTTTAACTATGGCTACACCTTC
CDR3aa: CAWSAAGGLFNYGYTF

abundance: NA
d_gene: TRBD1
j_gene: TRBJ2-7
v_gene: TRBV7-2
CDR3nt: TGTGCCAGCAGCCCCGGGACAGGGGCCTACGAGCAGTACTTC
CDR3aa: CASSPGTGAYEQYF

abundance: once
d_gene: TRBD1
j_gene: TRBJ2-1
v_gene: TRBV7-2
CDR3nt: TGTGCCAGCAGCGCACGGGACAGGGGGCGCCAATCCAATGAGCAGTTCTTC
CDR3aa: CASSARDRGRQSNEQFF

abundance: NA
d_gene: NA
j_gene: TRBJ2-7
v_gene: TRBV2
CDR3nt: TGTGCCAGCAGCGAAAGTTACTCCCCCGTCTACGAGCAGTACTTC
CDR3aa: CASSESYSPVYEQYF

abundance: NA
d_gene: TRBD1
j_gene: TRBJ1-2
v_gene: TRBV5-6
CDR3nt: TGTGCCAGCAGCTTCAGAGGGACAGACATAAACCATGGCTACACCTTC
CDR3aa: CASSFRGTDINHGYTF

abundance: NA
d_gene: TRBD2
j_gene: TRBJ2-3
v_gene: TRBV4-3
CDR3nt: TGCGCCAGTTCGCGGGGGGGCTCAGATACGCAGTATTTT
CDR3aa: CASSRGGSDTQYF

abundance: NA
d_gene: NA
j_gene: TRBJ2-7
v_gene: TRBV28
CDR3nt: TGTGCCAGCAGTTTCGCCTACGAGCAGTACTTC
CDR3aa: CASSFAYEQYF

abundance: NA
d_gene: NA
j_gene: TRBJ1-4
v_gene: TRBV9
CDR3nt: TGTGCCAGCAGCGTAGGGGGGGGCAGGCGGGAAAAACTGTTTTTT
CDR3aa: CASSVGGGRREKLFF

abundance: NA
d_gene: TRBD1
j_gene: TRBJ2-1
v_gene: TRBV18
CDR3nt: TGTGCCAGCTCACTAACAGGGGTCAATGAGCAGTTCTTC
CDR3aa: CASSLTGVNEQFF

abundance: few
d_gene: TRBD1
j_gene: TRBJ1-1
v_gene: TRBV5-6
CDR3nt: TGTGCCAGCAGAAAGACAGGGGGCAGGAACACTGAAGCTTTCTTT
CDR3aa: CASRKTGGRNTEAFF

abundance: NA
d_gene: TRBD2
j_gene: TRBJ2-1
v_gene: TRBV7-9
CDR3nt: TGTGCCAGCAGCTTAGCGGATAGCGGGAGTTCCTACAATGAGCAGTTCTTC
CDR3aa: CASSLADSGSSYNEQFF

abundance: NA
d_gene: NA
j_gene: TRBJ1-2
v_gene: TRBV11-2
CDR3nt: TGTGCCAGCAGCTTAGACACAGGGAACTATGGCTACACCTTC
CDR3aa: CASSLDTGNYGYTF

abundance: NA
d_gene: NA
j_gene: TRBJ2-5
v_gene: TRBV5-1
CDR3nt: TGCGCCAGCAGCTTTGGCCTCCAAGAGACCCAGTACTTC
CDR3aa: CASSFGLQETQYF

abundance: NA
d_gene: TRBD1
j_gene: TRBJ1-2
v_gene: TRBV4-1
CDR3nt: TGCGCCAGCAGCCAGGGACAGTCCTATGGCTACACCTTC
CDR3aa: CASSQGQSYGYTF

abundance: NA
d_gene: TRBD1
j_gene: TRBJ2-5
v_gene: TRBV4-2
CDR3nt: TGTGCCAGCAGCCCCGGGACAGGCCGCCAAGAGACCCAGTACTTC
CDR3aa: CASSPGTGRQETQYF

abundance: NA
d_gene: TRBD1
j_gene: TRBJ2-7
v_gene: TRBV28
CDR3nt: TGTGCCAGCCGCAGGGGGCTCTTGTCCTACGAGCAGTACTTC
CDR3aa: CASRRGLLSYEQYF

abundance: NA
d_gene: TRBD1
j_gene: TRBJ1-1
v_gene: TRBV5-1
CDR3nt: TGCGCCAGCAGAGGACAGGGAAACACTGAAGCTTTCTTT
CDR3aa: CASRGQGNTEAFF

abundance: NA
d_gene: TRBD2
j_gene: TRBJ2-1
v_gene: TRBV9
CDR3nt: TGTGCCAGCAGCGTAGTGGGTCTAGCGGGCAATGAGCAGTTCTTC
CDR3aa: CASSVVGLAGNEQFF

abundance: NA
d_gene: NA
j_gene: TRBJ2-2
v_gene: TRBV29-1
CDR3nt: TGCAGCGTTGCTGACACCGGGGAGCTGTTTTTT
CDR3aa: CSVADTGELFF

abundance: NA
d_gene: TRBD1
j_gene: TRBJ2-1
v_gene: TRBV15
CDR3nt: TGTGCCACCAGTCCTACAGGGGTCTACAATGAGCAGTTCTTC
CDR3aa: CATSPTGVYNEQFF

abundance: NA
d_gene: NA
j_gene: TRBJ2-5
v_gene: TRBV10-3
CDR3nt: TGTGCCATCAGTGCGACAGGTCAAGAGACCCAGTACTTC
CDR3aa: CAISATGQETQYF

abundance: NA
d_gene: TRBD1
j_gene: TRBJ2-5
v_gene: TRBV28
CDR3nt: TGTGCCAGCAGTAGGGACAGCCAAGAGACCCAGTACTTC
CDR3aa: CASSRDSQETQYF

abundance: NA
d_gene: TRBD1
j_gene: TRBJ2-2
v_gene: TRBV27
CDR3nt: TGTGCCAGCACCCCTGGGGGACAGGGGTCTGTGAACACCGGGGAGCTGTTTTTT
CDR3aa: CASTPGGQGSVNTGELFF

abundance: once
d_gene: TRBD2
j_gene: TRBJ2-3
v_gene: TRBV7-2
CDR3nt: TGTGCCAGCAGCTTAAGGGGACTAGCGGGAGGGACTAGCACAGATACGCAGTATTTT
CDR3aa: CASSLRGLAGGTSTDTQYF

abundance: NA
d_gene: TRBD2
j_gene: TRBJ2-7
v_gene: TRBV18
CDR3nt: TGTGCCAGCTCAGTAGGACTAGCGGGGGCCTACGAGCAGTACTTC
CDR3aa: CASSVGLAGAYEQYF

abundance: NA
d_gene: NA
j_gene: TRBJ2-5
v_gene: TRBV6-5
CDR3nt: TGTGCCAGCAGTTACTCGTTGGGGGGCCAAGAGACCCAGTACTTC
CDR3aa: CASSYSLGGQETQYF

abundance: NA
d_gene: TRBD2
j_gene: TRBJ2-1
v_gene: TRBV7-8
CDR3nt: TGTGCCAGCAGCTTATCTAGCGGGAGGGCCAATGAGCAGTTCTTC
CDR3aa: CASSLSSGRANEQFF

abundance: NA
d_gene: NA
j_gene: TRBJ2-7
v_gene: TRBV6-1
CDR3nt: TGTGCCAGCAGTGAAGGACTCCGCTACGAGCAGTACTTC
CDR3aa: CASSEGLRYEQYF

abundance: NA
d_gene: TRBD1
j_gene: TRBJ2-7
v_gene: TRBV7-9
CDR3nt: TGTGCCAGCAGCTTAGCGCTTGGGACAGGGGACGAGCAGTACTTC
CDR3aa: CASSLALGTGDEQYF

abundance: NA
d_gene: TRBD1
j_gene: TRBJ1-6
v_gene: TRBV27
CDR3nt: TGTGCCACCCATGAGGGGACAGATAATTCACCCCTCCACTTT
CDR3aa: CATHEGTDNSPLHF

abundance: NA
d_gene: NA
j_gene: TRBJ2-3
v_gene: TRBV30
CDR3nt: TGTGCCTGGGGCCGGGTAAACACAGATACGCAGTATTTT
CDR3aa: CAWGRVNTDTQYF

abundance: NA
d_gene: NA
j_gene: TRBJ1-3
v_gene: TRBV2
CDR3nt: TGTGCCAGCAGTGAGGGCAGATCTGGAAACACCATATATTTT
CDR3aa: CASSEGRSGNTIYF

abundance: NA
d_gene: NA
j_gene: TRBJ2-2
v_gene: TRBV7-2
CDR3nt: TGTGCCAGCAGCCAGTTCAACGGGGAGCTGTTTTTT
CDR3aa: CASSQFNGELFF

abundance: NA
d_gene: TRBD2
j_gene: TRBJ2-7
v_gene: TRBV28
CDR3nt: TGTGCCAGCAGATCGAGCGGGATCCACTCATCCTACGAGCAGTACTTC
CDR3aa: CASRSSGIHSSYEQYF

abundance: NA
d_gene: TRBD1
j_gene: TRBJ1-4
v_gene: TRBV6-1
CDR3nt: TGTGCCAGCAGGACGGACAGGAACCTAAATGAAAAACTGTTTTTT
CDR3aa: CASRTDRNLNEKLFF

abundance: NA
d_gene: NA
j_gene: TRBJ1-2
v_gene: TRBV5-4
CDR3nt: TGTGCCAGCAGCCCTCGGGGTGGAGGTGACTATGGCTACACCTTC
CDR3aa: CASSPRGGGDYGYTF

abundance: NA
d_gene: NA
j_gene: TRBJ1-3
v_gene: TRBV5-1
CDR3nt: TGCGCCAGCAGCCCAGGCTCTGGAAACACCATATATTTT
CDR3aa: CASSPGSGNTIYF

abundance: NA
d_gene: NA
j_gene: TRBJ2-7
v_gene: TRBV28
CDR3nt: TGTGCCAGCAGTCCAACGCTGATAACTCCCGTCGAGCAGTACTTC
CDR3aa: CASSPTLITPVEQYF

abundance: NA
d_gene: NA
j_gene: TRBJ2-7
v_gene: TRBV9
CDR3nt: TGTGCCAGCAGCGTAGCTCTCGGGAGTGGCTACGAGCAGTACTTC
CDR3aa: CASSVALGSGYEQYF

abundance: NA
d_gene: TRBD2
j_gene: TRBJ2-1
v_gene: TRBV19
CDR3nt: TGTGCCAGTAGTTTCTTAGGGCGGGGGAATGAGCAGTTCTTC
CDR3aa: CASSFLGRGNEQFF

abundance: once
d_gene: TRBD2
j_gene: TRBJ2-5
v_gene: TRBV28
CDR3nt: TGTGCCGGGGCTAGCGGGAGGGATCAAGAGACCCAGTACTTC
CDR3aa: CAGASGRDQETQYF

abundance: NA
d_gene: TRBD1
j_gene: TRBJ2-3
v_gene: TRBV7-9
CDR3nt: TGTGCCAGCAGCCCGGACAGGGTTGGAGATACGCAGTATTTT
CDR3aa: CASSPDRVGDTQYF

abundance: NA
d_gene: NA
j_gene: TRBJ1-1
v_gene: TRBV2
CDR3nt: TGTGCCAGCAGTGAAGCACCCGGCACTGAAGCTTTCTTT
CDR3aa: CASSEAPGTEAFF

abundance: NA
d_gene: NA
j_gene: TRBJ1-5
v_gene: TRBV11-3
CDR3nt: TGTGCCAGCACCCTAGGGGGGGCTCAGCCCCAGCATTTT
CDR3aa: CASTLGGAQPQHF

abundance: NA
d_gene: NA
j_gene: TRBJ2-7
v_gene: TRBV6-1
CDR3nt: TGTGCCAGCAGTGAGTCGTTCGGCGCGGGCTGGCCCTACGAGCAGTACTTC
CDR3aa: CASSESFGAGWPYEQYF

abundance: NA
d_gene: TRBD1
j_gene: TRBJ1-1
v_gene: TRBV7-9
CDR3nt: TGTGCCAGCAGCCTCTGGGGCAGGGGGCGTCTGAACACTGAAGCTTTCTTT
CDR3aa: CASSLWGRGRLNTEAFF

abundance: NA
d_gene: TRBD2
j_gene: TRBJ2-5
v_gene: TRBV5-1
CDR3nt: TGCGCCAGCAGCTTCCAGGGGACTAGCGGGCAAGAGACCCAGTACTTC
CDR3aa: CASSFQGTSGQETQYF

abundance: NA
d_gene: TRBD2
j_gene: TRBJ2-7
v_gene: TRBV7-2
CDR3nt: TGTGCCAGCAGCCCGGGAAGCGGGAGGGACGCCTACGAGCAGTACTTC
CDR3aa: CASSPGSGRDAYEQYF

abundance: few
d_gene: NA
j_gene: TRBJ1-4
v_gene: TRBV6-6
CDR3nt: TGTGCCAGCAGTGGGACATTCGAGAGGGAAAAACTGTTTTTT
CDR3aa: CASSGTFEREKLFF

abundance: NA
d_gene: TRBD2
j_gene: TRBJ2-1
v_gene: TRBV4-3
CDR3nt: TGCGCCAGCAGCCAAGGATGGACTAGCGCTTACAATGAGCAGTTCTTC
CDR3aa: CASSQGWTSAYNEQFF

abundance: NA
d_gene: TRBD2
j_gene: TRBJ2-7
v_gene: TRBV6-4
CDR3nt: TGTGCCAGCAGGTCCAAACTAGCGGGGATCGACTACGAGCAGTACTTC
CDR3aa: CASRSKLAGIDYEQYF

abundance: NA
d_gene: NA
j_gene: TRBJ2-7
v_gene: TRBV4-3
CDR3nt: TGCGCCAGCAGCCAAGAGGCAGGGATCTACGAGCAGTACTTC
CDR3aa: CASSQEAGIYEQYF

abundance: NA
d_gene: NA
j_gene: TRBJ2-7
v_gene: TRBV5-4
CDR3nt: TGTGCCAGCAGCTTGTTCATGAGCGAGCAGTACTTC
CDR3aa: CASSLFMSEQYF

abundance: NA
d_gene: TRBD2
j_gene: TRBJ2-7
v_gene: TRBV11-1
CDR3nt: TGTGCCAGCAGCTTAATAGCGGGCGAGCAGTACTTC
CDR3aa: CASSLIAGEQYF